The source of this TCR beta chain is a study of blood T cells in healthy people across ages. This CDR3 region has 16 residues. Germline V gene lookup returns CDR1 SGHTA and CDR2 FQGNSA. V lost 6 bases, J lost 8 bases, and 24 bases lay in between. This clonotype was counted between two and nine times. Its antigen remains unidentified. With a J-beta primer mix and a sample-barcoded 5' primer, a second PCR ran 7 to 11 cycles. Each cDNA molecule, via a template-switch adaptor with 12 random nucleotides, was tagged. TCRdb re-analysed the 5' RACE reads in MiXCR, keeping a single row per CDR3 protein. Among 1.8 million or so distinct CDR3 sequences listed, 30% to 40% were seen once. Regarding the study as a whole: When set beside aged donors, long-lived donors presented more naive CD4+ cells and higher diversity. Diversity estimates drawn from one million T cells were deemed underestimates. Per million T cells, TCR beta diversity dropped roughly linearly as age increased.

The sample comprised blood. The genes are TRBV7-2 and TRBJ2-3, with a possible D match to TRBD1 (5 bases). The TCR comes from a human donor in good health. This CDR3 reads CASRPDNPESGGTQYF. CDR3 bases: TGTGCCAGCAGACCGGACAACCCAGAGTCCGGTGGTACGCAGTATTTT. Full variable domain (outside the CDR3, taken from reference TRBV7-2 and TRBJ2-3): GAGVSQSPSNKVTEKGKDVELRCDPISGHTALYWYRQSLGQGLEFLIYFQGNSAPDKSGLPSDRFSAERTGGSVSTLTIQRTQQEDSAVYLCASRPDNPESGGTQYFGPGTRLTVL.